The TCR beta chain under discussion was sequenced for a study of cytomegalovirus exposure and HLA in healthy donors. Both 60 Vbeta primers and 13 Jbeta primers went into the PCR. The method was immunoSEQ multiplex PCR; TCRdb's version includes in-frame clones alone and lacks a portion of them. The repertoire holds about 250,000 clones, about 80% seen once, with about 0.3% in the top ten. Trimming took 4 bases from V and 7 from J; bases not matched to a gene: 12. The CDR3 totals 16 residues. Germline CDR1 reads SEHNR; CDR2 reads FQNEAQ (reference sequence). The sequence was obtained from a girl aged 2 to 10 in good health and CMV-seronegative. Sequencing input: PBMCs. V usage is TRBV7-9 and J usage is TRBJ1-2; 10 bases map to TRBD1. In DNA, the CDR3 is TGTGCCAGCAGCTCCGGTCACGACAGGGGGCGACGTGGCTACACCTTC. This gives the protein CASSSGHDRGRRGYTF. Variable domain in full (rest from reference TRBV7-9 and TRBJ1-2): DTGVSQNPRHKITKRGQNVTFRCDPISEHNRLYWYRQTLGQGPEFLTYFQNEAQLEKSRLLSDRFSAERPKGSFSTLEIQRTEQGDSAMYLCASSSGHDRGRRGYTFGSGTRLTVV.